The next 18 T cell receptor beta chains were all read from a single sample in a study of metastatic and nonmetastatic thyroid tumors. Patients were all untreated before their thyroid surgery. TCRdb re-called clones from the PCR reads using MiXCR. Among around 8,600 clones listed, approximately 34% were seen once. Sequencing used tumor tissue. The receptors come from a female donor with papillary thyroid cancer or a benign thyroid nodule (not recorded which). Some clones in this sample may be carry-over from other donors' samples.

Within the sample, this clone is large (0.1 to 1%). The chain recombines TRBV6-2 or TRBV6-3 with TRBJ1-6, with 7 bases identical to TRBD1. The CDR3 sequence is 13 residues long. V trimming: 6 bases; J trimming: 7 bases; junction bases outside the gene matches: 3. Germline lookup yields CDR1 MNHEY and CDR2 SVGEGT. The CDR3 sequence: CASRTGQNSPLHF. CDR3 DNA sequence: TGTGCCAGCAGGACGGGACAGAATTCACCCCTCCACTTT.

V and J are TRBV12-3 or TRBV12-4 and TRBJ2-1, with TRBD2 identical over 11 bases. This CDR3 is 15 amino acids long. The V segment lost 3 bases and the J segment 5 bases; nucleotides outside the gene matches: 3. The CDR3 DNA is TGTGCCAGCAGTTTGACGGGACTAGCGGACAATGAGCAGTTCTTC. Its protein is CASSLTGLADNEQFF.

The chain recombines TRBV7-8 with TRBJ1-2; 8 bases are shared with TRBD1. Germline loops: CDR1 SGHVS, CDR2 FQNEAQ. The CDR3 has 16 residues. V was clipped by 4 bases and J by 5 bases; unmatched bases: 12. The CDR3 sequence is CASSSTTTGAGYGYTF. The CDR3 DNA is TGTGCCAGCAGCTCAACGACGACAGGGGCGGGGTATGGCTACACCTTC.

This sequence joins TRBV7-2 and TRBJ2-1; D might be TRBD2 (7 bases). The germline gives CDR1 SGHTA, CDR2 FQGNSA. The CDR3 runs 14 residues. V was pared by 7 bases and J by 6 bases, with 16 bases between. The CDR3 sequence: CASTGGPISNEQFF. CDR3 DNA sequence: TGTGCCAGCACGGGGGGCCCGATAAGCAATGAGCAGTTCTTC.

The rearrangement links TRBV18 to TRBJ2-7; 9 bases match TRBD1. Per the germline V gene, CDR1 is KGHSH and CDR2 is LQKENI. V dropped 8 bases and J dropped 7; count of bases not matched to a gene: 9. The CDR3 sequence is 13 residues long. The CDR3 DNA reads as TGTGCCAGCGCTGGGACAGGGTCAAGAGAGCAGTACTTC. Translation gives CASAGTGSREQYF. The variable domain in full, completed from reference TRBV18 and TRBJ2-7, reads NAGVMQNPRHLVRRRGQEARLRCSPMKGHSHVYWYRQLPEEGLKFMVYLQKENIIDESGMPKERFSAEFPKEGPSILRIQQVVRGDSAAYFCASAGTGSREQYFGPGTRLTVT.

The gene calls are TRBV30 and TRBJ1-2, with D hard to call. This CDR3 region has 13 residues. V shed 8 bases and J shed 0 bases, with 13 bases lying between them. Germline CDR1 and CDR2: GTSNPN and SVGIG (reference sequence). In DNA, the CDR3 is TGTGCCCGACAAGAGTTATCTAACTATGGCTACACCTTC. This codes for CARQELSNYGYTF.

The V call is TRBV9, the J call TRBJ1-1, with TRBD1 identical over 9 bases. The CDR3 contains 17 residues. The ends lost 0 bases at V and 0 bases at J; junction bases unmatched: 6. Germline CDR1 SGDLS, CDR2 YYNGEE. CDR3 sequence reads: CASSVDPGQGMNTEAFF. DNA of the CDR3: TGTGCCAGCAGCGTAGACCCCGGACAGGGGATGAACACTGAAGCTTTCTTT.

This clone was counted between two and nine times. The chain is built from TRBV29-1 and TRBJ2-1; D possibly uses TRBD1 or TRBD2 (5 bases each). The CDR3 runs to 13 residues. The germline V and J ends were trimmed by 3 bases and 8 bases, with 14 bases remaining between them. CDR1 SQVTM and CDR2 ANQGSEA come from the germline V gene. The DNA of the CDR3 is TGCAGCGTTGAGACGGGGAGAGGGGATGAGCAGTTCTTC. Translated, it gives CSVETGRGDEQFF.

The V and J genes are TRBV20-1 and TRBJ1-2; 12 bases fit TRBD1. The CDR3 spans 17 residues. The V gene's germline CDR1 is DFQATT and CDR2 SNEGSKA (reference sequence). V lost 0 bases to trimming and J lost 4 bases; unmatched junction nucleotides: 9. CDR3 nucleotides: TGCAGTGCTAGAGATCTGACTCCGGGACAGGGGGCCTATGGCTACACCTTC. This sequence encodes CSARDLTPGQGAYGYTF.

This chain joins TRBV11-2 and TRBJ2-1; tentatively, D is TRBD2 (5 bases). With 3 bases removed from V and 5 bases from J, the gap between germline ends came to 14 bases. The CDR3 sequence is 15 residues long. CDR1 and CDR2 from the germline V gene are SGHAT and FQNNGV. The CDR3 DNA sequence: TGTGCCAGCAGCTTCTCGCCTAGCTCTCACAATGAGCAGTTCTTC. Protein: CASSFSPSSHNEQFF.

This clone is a singleton in its sample. The chain carries TRBV20-1 and TRBJ1-3, with 9 bases identical to TRBD1. CDR3 length equals 14 residues. V lost 5 bases, J lost 2 bases, and 4 bases stayed unmatched. Per the germline V gene, CDR1 is DFQATT and CDR2 is SNEGSKA (reference sequence). CDR3 sequence (DNA): TGCAGTGCTCTCCGGGACAGGGCTGGAAACACCATATATTTT. Protein product: CSALRDRAGNTIYF.

The rearrangement links TRBV6-1 to TRBJ2-7; tentative D call: TRBD1 (6 bases). CDR1 and CDR2 from the germline V gene are MNHNS and SASEGT. Trimming removed 5 bases from V and 3 bases from J, with 8 bases in between. CDR3 length equals 12 residues. The CDR3: CASSPQGYEQYV. DNA for the CDR3: TGTGCCAGCAGTCCACAGGGCTACGAGCAGTACGTC.

This chain joins TRBV5-5 and TRBJ1-6; 7 nucleotides agree with TRBD1. The trim removed 2 bases at V and 7 bases at J, leaving 6 bases unmatched. The CDR3 consists of 15 residues. Germline CDR1 SGHKS, CDR2 YYEKEE (reference sequence). CDR3 region: CASSFPGTANSPLHF. The CDR3 nucleotides read TGTGCCAGCAGCTTTCCCGGGACAGCAAATTCACCCCTCCACTTT.

In this sample, this clone turned up many times. The gene calls are TRBV4-1 and TRBJ2-1; 10 bases are shared with TRBD2. Germline V gene data show CDR1 as MGHRA and CDR2 as YSYEKL. The J segment lost 7 bases and the V segment lost 3 bases, leaving 21 bases of the junction unmatched. CDR3 length equals 20 residues. The CDR3 DNA sequence: TGCGCCAGCAGCCACGGGGGCACTAGCGGGGACCCCATTATAAGTAATGAGCAGTTCTTC. It is translated as CASSHGGTSGDPIISNEQFF.

The chain has TRBV29-1 and TRBJ2-1; possible D gene TRBD1, 5 bases. Trimming shortened V by 7 bases and J by 1 base, and 11 bases separated the two germline ends. In germline, CDR1 is SQVTM, CDR2 ANQGSEA. This CDR3 is built from 13 residues. In nucleotides, the CDR3 is TGCAGCGCCCAAGGGGATTCCTACAATGAGCAGTTCTTC. This translates into CSAQGDSYNEQFF.

This clone was seen a handful of times. This sequence joins TRBV6-1 and TRBJ2-7, with 11 bases that match TRBD1. Germline CDR1 is MNHNS and CDR2 is SASEGT. CDR3 length equals 15 residues. Unmatched junction bases numbered 10, after V lost 7 bases and J lost 5 bases. The CDR3 DNA follows: TGTGCCAGCATTCTACCGGGACAGGGGGAGAACGAGCAGTACTTC. Translation gives CASILPGQGENEQYF.

Judged by abundance, this clone is medium-sized. This sequence joins TRBV7-3 and TRBJ1-3; TRBD1 might be the D (5 bases). Per the germline V gene, CDR1 is SGHTA and CDR2 is FQGTGA. Trimming pared 2 bases from V and 2 bases from J, leaving 10 bases between. CDR3 size: 15 residues. CDR3 nucleotide sequence: TGTGCCAGCAGCTTAGAGGCAGGGACTGGAAACACCATATATTTT. It is translated as CASSLEAGTGNTIYF.

The rearrangement uses TRBV6-2 or TRBV6-3 and TRBJ2-5, with TRBD2 matching over 11 bases. CDR3 length: 21 residues. The V segment lost 0 bases and the J segment 5 bases; nucleotides outside the gene matches: 20. CDR1 is MNHEY and CDR2 is SVGEGT in the germline V gene. CDR3 sequence: CASSYSGLPKPGLAVWETQYF. The DNA for the CDR3 is TGTGCCAGCAGTTACTCCGGCCTGCCAAAACCGGGACTAGCGGTGTGGGAGACCCAGTACTTC.